One sample yielded the 17 T cell receptor beta chains listed below, sequenced in a study of metastatic and nonmetastatic thyroid tumors (dated by TCRdb to 2018 to 2021). No patient had received any treatment before thyroid surgery. To prepare the library, PCR was applied. Sequencing was performed on an Illumina HiSeq 4000. TCRdb applied fastp at Q25 and MiXCR to the public reads, then kept only in-frame beta chains. In this sample the table shows 19,000 or so clones, roughly 33% of which occur a single time. The ten top clones hold roughly 19% of the sample. Sequencing was performed on adjacent normal tissue. These receptors originate from a female donor with papillary thyroid cancer or a benign thyroid nodule (not recorded which). Some clones in this sample may be carry-over from other donors' samples.

Relative to its sample, this clone is medium-sized. The chain employs TRBV2 and TRBJ2-7; no firm D call. Trimming took off 7 bases at V and 1 base at J, with 17 bases between the two ends. Germline V gene lookup returns CDR1 SNHLY and CDR2 FYNNEI. This CDR3 region has 15 residues. Written as DNA, the CDR3 is TGTGCCAGCATTCTAGAACCCCGGCGGTCCTACGAGCAGTACTTC. Protein sequence: CASILEPRRSYEQYF.

Ten or more counts support this clone. The chain is built from TRBV5-1 and TRBJ1-1; D uncertain. Per the germline V gene, CDR1 is SGHRS and CDR2 is YFSETQ. V was cut by 0 bases and J by 5 bases, with 17 bases left in between. This CDR3 comprises 16 residues. The CDR3, as DNA: TGCGCCAGCAGCTTGGATAGTAGGGTTCTGGGGACTGAAGCTTTCTTT. Translation gives CASSLDSRVLGTEAFF.

The J gene is TRBJ2-7, the V gene TRBV4-1; maybe TRBD1 (5 bases). V lost 8 bases, J lost 2 bases, and 13 bases lay in between. CDR3 length: 13 amino acids. Germline loops: CDR1 MGHRA, CDR2 YSYEKL. CDR3 amino acids: CASSPGFAYEQYF. DNA of the CDR3: TGCGCCAGCTCACCAGGGTTCGCCTACGAGCAGTACTTC.

This clone was seen a handful of times. This rearrangement joins TRBV28 to TRBJ1-2, with D hard to call. Trimming cost V 6 bases and J 8 bases, with 22 bases left between them. Germline assignment: CDR1 MDHEN and CDR2 SYDVKM. The CDR3 has 15 amino acids. CDR3 sequence (DNA): TGTGCCAGCAGCTTAAGTTTGGCGGGTATGTTCGGCTACACCTTC. It codes for CASSLSLAGMFGYTF.

There are many counts of this clone. The rearrangement joins TRBV5-1 to TRBJ1-4; D gene ambiguous. Germline V gives CDR1 SGHRS, CDR2 YFSETQ. V was clipped by 0 bases and J by 4 bases, with 10 bases between them. This CDR3 has 15 residues. CDR3 bases: TGCGCCAGCAGCTTGGAACCCGGGAATAATGAAAAACTGTTTTTT. Amino acids: CASSLEPGNNEKLFF.

This clone was observed a few times. The V call is TRBV19, the J call TRBJ2-2; 7 bases fit TRBD1. CDR3 size: 14 residues. J was trimmed by 0 bases and V by 9 bases; bases with no gene match: 4. Per the germline V gene, CDR1 is LNHDA and CDR2 is SQIVND (reference sequence). The CDR3 nucleotides are TGTGCCAGCCGAACAGGGGCGAACACCGGGGAGCTGTTTTTT. Its protein is CASRTGANTGELFF.

The chain is built from TRBV20-1 and TRBJ2-7; 7 nucleotides line up with TRBD1. CDR3 length: 15 residues. Germline-derived CDR1 and CDR2 are DFQATT and SNEGSKA (reference sequence). This CDR3 reads CSVGQVRLFGREQYF. The CDR3 coding sequence is TGCAGCGTCGGACAGGTGAGGTTGTTCGGTCGCGAGCAGTACTTC.

This clone is medium-sized in the sample. The gene calls are TRBV6-1 and TRBJ1-2; tentatively, D is TRBD1 (5 bases). V shed 3 bases and J shed 2 bases, with 16 bases lying between them. Germline assignment: CDR1 MNHNS and CDR2 SASEGT. The CDR3 consists of 16 residues. The CDR3 here is CASSDGGAGGNYGYTF. The CDR3 region has the DNA TGTGCCAGCAGTGACGGTGGGGCAGGAGGGAACTATGGCTACACCTTC.

This clone was recorded many times. The CDR3 DNA is TGTGCCAGCAGTCCTCCACCGCTCGACAGTTTATGGAACACCGGGGAGCTGTTTTTT. Its protein is CASSPPPLDSLWNTGELFF. The chain combines TRBV28 with TRBJ2-2, with D tentatively TRBD1 (5 bases). V shed 5 bases and J shed 1 base, with 23 bases lying between them. There are 19 residues in the CDR3. Per germline, CDR1 MDHEN and CDR2 SYDVKM.

At least ten counts were recorded for this clone. Given a much more abundant clone one base away, this may be a read error. Other DNA sequences of this sample code for an identical CDR3. The J gene is TRBJ2-4, the V gene TRBV5-1; D gene unclear. The CDR3 length is 14 residues. CDR1 SGHRS and CDR2 YFSETQ come from the germline V gene. Trimming pared 4 bases from V and 0 bases from J, leaving 8 bases between. The CDR3 DNA follows: TGCGCCAGCAGCCCCACCGTAGCCAAAAACATTCAGTACTTC. It is translated as CASSPTVAKNIQYF.

This clone came up a few times. The chain is built from TRBV28 and TRBJ2-1; D possibly corresponds to TRBD2 (6 bases). V was cut by 2 bases and J by 4 bases, with 15 bases left in between. CDR3 length equals 16 residues. Germline V CDR1 and CDR2: MDHEN, SYDVKM. CDR3 nucleotide sequence: TGTGCCAGCAGTTTAACGTCCGGGAGCTCATACAATGAGCAGTTCTTC. Its protein product is CASSLTSGSSYNEQFF.

This clone has only a few counts. This chain joins TRBV5-1 and TRBJ2-5, with 11 positions matching TRBD2. The CDR3 runs 18 residues. Germline V gene data show CDR1 as SGHRS and CDR2 as YFSETQ. After removal of 2 bases from V and 2 bases from J, the junction contained 11 bases not matched to a gene. Here the CDR3 reads CASSFSGTSGQEQETQYF. As DNA, the CDR3 is TGCGCCAGCAGCTTTTCCGGGACTAGCGGTCAGGAACAAGAGACCCAGTACTTC.

This clone was picked up many times. The rearrangement joins TRBV5-6 to TRBJ1-1; D is undetermined. Germline V gene lookup returns CDR1 SGHDT and CDR2 YYEEEE. The CDR3 extends over 12 amino acids. V dropped 2 bases and J dropped 5 bases, with 7 bases sitting between them. CDR3 region: CASSFGVTEAFF. In nucleotides, the CDR3 is TGTGCCAGCAGCTTCGGAGTTACTGAAGCTTTCTTT. The whole variable domain, filled in from reference TRBV5-6 and TRBJ1-1, reads DAGVTQSPTHLIKTRGQQVTLRCSPKSGHDTVSWYQQALGQGPQFIFQYYEEEERQRGNFPDRFSGHQFPNYSSELNVNALLLGDSALYLCASSFGVTEAFFGQGTRLTVV.

This clone was found a few times. The gene calls are TRBV28 and TRBJ2-7, with D unclear. Trimming left V 1 base short and J 2 bases short, with 9 bases between. The CDR3 consists of 14 residues. Germline V gene lookup returns CDR1 MDHEN and CDR2 SYDVKM. This CDR3 reads CASSLLGPTYEQYF. The CDR3 nucleotides are TGTGCCAGCAGTTTATTAGGGCCCACCTACGAGCAGTACTTC.

This chain links TRBV4-1 with TRBJ1-5; 7 bases map to TRBD1. Germline-derived CDR1 and CDR2 are MGHRA and YSYEKL. V gave up 1 base and J gave up 6 bases; unmatched junction bases: 3. This CDR3 is built from 14 residues. The CDR3: CASSQGQGGQPQHF. Written as DNA, the CDR3 is TGCGCCAGCAGCCAAGGACAGGGTGGTCAGCCCCAGCATTTT.

CDR3 sequence reads: CASSVAAGASGRVTDTQYF. CDR3 DNA: TGTGCCAGCAGCGTAGCTGCGGGGGCTAGCGGGAGGGTCACAGATACGCAGTATTTT. The V gene is TRBV9, the J gene TRBJ2-3, with TRBD2 identical over 12 bases. V lost 0 bases to trimming and J lost 2 bases; unmatched junction nucleotides: 10. The CDR3 consists of 19 residues. The germline V gene encodes CDR1 SGDLS and CDR2 YYNGEE.

The gene calls are TRBV4-3 and TRBJ2-7, with 7 bases fitting TRBD1. This CDR3 is 15 amino acids long. Germline V gives CDR1 LGHNA, CDR2 YSLEER. The V segment lost 0 bases and the J segment 5 bases; nucleotides outside the gene matches: 7. Here the CDR3 reads CASSQDQTGWNEQYF. CDR3 nucleotide sequence: TGCGCCAGCAGCCAAGACCAGACAGGGTGGAACGAGCAGTACTTC.